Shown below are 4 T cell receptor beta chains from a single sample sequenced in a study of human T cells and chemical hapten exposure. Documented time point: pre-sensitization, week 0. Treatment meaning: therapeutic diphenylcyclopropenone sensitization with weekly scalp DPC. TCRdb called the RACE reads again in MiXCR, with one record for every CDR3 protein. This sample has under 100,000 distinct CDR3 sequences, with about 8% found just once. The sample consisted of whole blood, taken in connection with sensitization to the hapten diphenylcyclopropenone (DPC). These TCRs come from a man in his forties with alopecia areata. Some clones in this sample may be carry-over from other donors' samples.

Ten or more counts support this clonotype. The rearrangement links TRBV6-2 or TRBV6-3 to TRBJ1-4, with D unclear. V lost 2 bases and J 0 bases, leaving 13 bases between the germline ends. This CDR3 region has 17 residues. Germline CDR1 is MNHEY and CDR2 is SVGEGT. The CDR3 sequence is CASSYHTLDSTNEKLFF. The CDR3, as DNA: TGTGCCAGCAGTTACCACACGCTCGACTCAACTAATGAAAAACTGTTTTTT.

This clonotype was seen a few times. CDR3 in DNA: TGTGCCATCAGTGGTGATAGCGGGAACTCCTACGAGCAGTACTTC. Encoded protein: CAISGDSGNSYEQYF. This chain uses TRBV10-3 with TRBJ2-7; 8 bases match TRBD2. Germline V CDR1 and CDR2: ENHRY, SYGVKD. V lost 4 bases, J lost 0 bases, and 5 bases stayed unmatched. This CDR3 is built from 15 residues.

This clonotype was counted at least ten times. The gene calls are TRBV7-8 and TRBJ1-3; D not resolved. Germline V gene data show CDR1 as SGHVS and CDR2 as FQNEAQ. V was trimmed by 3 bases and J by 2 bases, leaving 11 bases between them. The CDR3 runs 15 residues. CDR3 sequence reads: CASSFPGFAGNTIYF. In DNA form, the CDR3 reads TGTGCCAGCAGCTTTCCCGGATTCGCTGGAAACACCATATATTTT.

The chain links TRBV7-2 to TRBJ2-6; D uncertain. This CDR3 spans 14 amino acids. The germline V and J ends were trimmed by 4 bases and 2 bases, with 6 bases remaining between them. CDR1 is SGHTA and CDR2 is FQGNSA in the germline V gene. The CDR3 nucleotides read TGTGCCAGCAGCTCCGACCCTGGGGCCAACGTCCTGACTTTC. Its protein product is CASSSDPGANVLTF.